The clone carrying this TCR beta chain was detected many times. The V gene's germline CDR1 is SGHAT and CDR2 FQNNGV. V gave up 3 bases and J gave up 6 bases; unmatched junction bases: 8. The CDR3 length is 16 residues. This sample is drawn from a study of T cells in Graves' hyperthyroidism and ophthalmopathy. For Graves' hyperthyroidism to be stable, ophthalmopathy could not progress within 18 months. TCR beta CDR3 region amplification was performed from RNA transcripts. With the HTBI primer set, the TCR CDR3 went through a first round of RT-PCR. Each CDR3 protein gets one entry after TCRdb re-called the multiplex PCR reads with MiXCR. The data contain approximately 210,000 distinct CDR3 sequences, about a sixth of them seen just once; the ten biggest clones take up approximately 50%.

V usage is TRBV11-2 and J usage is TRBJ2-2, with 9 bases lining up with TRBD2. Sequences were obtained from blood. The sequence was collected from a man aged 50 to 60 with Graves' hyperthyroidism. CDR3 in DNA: TGTGCCAGCAGCTTGCGGGAGGGCCGAGTCGCCGGGGAGCTGTTTTTT. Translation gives CASSLREGRVAGELFF. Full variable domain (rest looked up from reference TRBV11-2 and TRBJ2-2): EAGVAQSPRYKIIEKRQSVAFWCNPISGHATLYWYQQILGQGPKLLIQFQNNGVVDDSQLPKDRFSAERLKGVDSTLKIQPAKLEDSAVYLCASSLREGRVAGELFFGEGSRLTVL.